This T cell receptor beta chain was sequenced for a study of blood T cell repertoires in COVID-19. Study information: The origin of the acute and convalescent COVID-19 samples was the United States, Italy and Spain. T cells, B-cell-depleted T cells, or PBMCs supplied cDNA or gDNA.

The data were produced by immunoSEQ multiplex PCR, yet TCRdb's version contains in-frame clones alone and is incomplete. The table has some 130,000 clones, about 70% seen once. The specimen was peripheral blood. The TCR comes from a woman in her 70s with acute or convalescent COVID-19.

CDR3 loop: CASSSHAGAWEAFF. CDR3 sequence (DNA): TGTGCCAGCAGTTCTCACGCGGGCGCATGGGAAGCTTTCTTT. This chain uses TRBV6-5 with TRBJ1-1, with D hard to call. CDR1 and CDR2 (germline): MNHEY, SVGAGI. This CDR3 comprises 14 residues. Trimming cost V 4 bases and J 8 bases, with 17 bases left between them.